This T cell receptor (beta chain) was sequenced during a study of blood T cell repertoires in COVID-19. Across the whole study: Samples came from the United States, Italy and Spain, spanning acute and convalescent COVID-19. T cells, B-cell-depleted T cells, or PBMCs supplied cDNA or gDNA.

The V gene's germline CDR1 is SGHAT and CDR2 FQNNGV. The J segment lost 2 bases and the V segment lost 3 bases, leaving 4 bases of the junction unmatched. The CDR3 length is 16 residues. In the study's own analysis: How many nucleated cells were present was estimated from reference gene primer amplification. Sequencing was performed with immunoSEQ multiplex PCR; in TCRdb, only in-frame clones are kept and a portion is missing. That table gives V, J and clone size, and the DNA gave D and trimming. The sample records about 360,000 clones, around 80% being singletons. The sequenced sample was peripheral blood. The clonotype was recovered from a man aged 25 to 40 with active or convalescent COVID-19. This rearrangement joins TRBV11-2 to TRBJ2-3; 11 positions agree with TRBD2. The CDR3 reads CASSFLAGGHTDTQYF. In nucleotides, the CDR3 is TGTGCCAGCAGCTTCTTAGCGGGGGGGCACACAGATACGCAGTATTTT.